Following are 22 T cell receptor beta chains from one sample sequenced in a study of T cell repertoires in cytomegalovirus infection. TCRdb processed the reads anew with MiXCR; each CDR3 protein has one entry. This repertoire shows fewer than 550,000 distinct CDR3 sequences, 15% to 20% found once; its top ten account for about 24%. The sample comprised CD8+ T cells from PBMCs. The receptors originated from a human donor in good health (CMV status not recorded). Some clones in this sample may be carry-over from other donors' samples.

The chain carries TRBV10-3 and TRBJ1-5, with D hard to call. The CDR3 totals 14 residues. Trimming pared 2 bases from V and 11 bases from J, leaving 16 bases between. Germline assignment: CDR1 ENHRY and CDR2 SYGVKD. The CDR3 DNA reads as TGTGCCATCAGTGAGGTCAGTTCCCTCGGGTCCCAGCATTTT. The encoded protein is CAISEVSSLGSQHF.

V is TRBV4-2 and J is TRBJ2-7; 10 nucleotides line up with TRBD1. The CDR3 consists of 17 residues. J lost 1 base, V lost 4 bases, and 10 bases had no gene match. CDR1 and CDR2 from the germline V gene are LGHNA and YNFKEQ. CDR3 bases: TGTGCCAGCAGCCCCCACGGGACAGGGGAGCTATCCTACGAGCAGTACTTC. Its translation: CASSPHGTGELSYEQYF.

This clonotype came up a few times. This chain uses TRBV10-2 with TRBJ1-1, with D unresolved. Trimming took off 0 bases at V and 7 bases at J, with 6 bases between the two ends. The CDR3 runs 12 residues. Germline CDR1 reads WSHSY; CDR2 reads SAAADI. The CDR3: CASSESAGEAFF. CDR3 in DNA: TGCGCCAGCAGTGAGTCGGCGGGTGAAGCTTTCTTT.

This clonotype has a handful of counts. The V gene is TRBV28, the J gene TRBJ1-5; TRBD1 agrees at 7 bases. There are 16 residues in the CDR3. Germline trimming cut 5 bases from V and 4 bases from J; bases unmatched to any gene: 11. In germline, CDR1 is MDHEN, CDR2 SYDVKM. CDR3 bases: TGTGCCAGCAGTCTACGACAGGGAAGGGGTAATCAGCCCCAGCATTTT. Encoded protein: CASSLRQGRGNQPQHF.

To note about this clonotype: A much larger clone differs from this one at a single base, so this may be a read error. V is TRBV28 and J is TRBJ1-6; no reliable D call. Germline assignment: CDR1 MDHEN and CDR2 SYDVKM. V was clipped by 5 bases and J by 2 bases, with 7 bases between them. The CDR3 loop spans 14 amino acids. The CDR3 is CASSDDAYNSPLHF. DNA for the CDR3: TGTGCCAGCAGTGATGACGCCTATAATTCACCCCTCCACTTT.

This clonotype was counted a few times. This chain uses TRBV5-4 with TRBJ2-5, with TRBD2 matching over 7 bases. The length of the CDR3 is 17 residues. The germline V gene has CDR1 SGHNT and CDR2 YYREEE (reference sequence). V trimming: 0 bases; J trimming: 0 bases; junction bases outside the gene matches: 8. CDR3 coding DNA: TGTGCCAGCAGCTTGGTCGGTGCGGGGGTGTACCAAGAGACCCAGTACTTC. This sequence encodes CASSLVGAGVYQETQYF. Supplemented by reference TRBV5-4 and TRBJ2-5, the full variable domain reads ETGVTQSPTHLIKTRGQQVTLRCSSQSGHNTVSWYQQALGQGPQFIFQYYREEENGRGNFPPRFSGLQFPNYSSELNVNALELDDSALYLCASSLVGAGVYQETQYFGPGTRLLVL.

This chain joins TRBV27 and TRBJ2-1; 11 bases match TRBD2. Looked up from germline, CDR1 is MNHEY and CDR2 is SMNVEV (reference sequence). This CDR3 is built from 15 residues. The junction had 5 bases not matched to a gene; V was cut back by 6 bases and J by 4 bases. CDR3 loop: CASSIAGGGYNEQFF. CDR3 DNA sequence: TGTGCCAGCAGCATAGCGGGAGGGGGGTACAATGAGCAGTTCTTC.

The chain recombines TRBV19 with TRBJ1-5; maybe TRBD1 (5 bases). Germline lookup yields CDR1 LNHDA and CDR2 SQIVND (reference sequence). The CDR3 contains 16 residues. V was pared by 0 bases and J by 1 base, with 10 bases between. The CDR3 sequence is CASSIETDPSNQPQHF. As DNA, the CDR3 is TGTGCCAGTAGTATAGAGACAGACCCAAGCAATCAGCCCCAGCATTTT.

This clonotype came up many times. The V call is TRBV25-1, the J call TRBJ2-7; a weak D match, TRBD2 (6 bases). Per the germline V gene, CDR1 is MGHDK and CDR2 is SYGVNS. The CDR3 is 12 residues long. Trimming took 4 bases from V and 3 from J, leaving 7 bases between them. The CDR3 loop reads CASSGRGYEQYF. CDR3 DNA: TGTGCCAGCAGTGGGAGGGGCTACGAGCAGTACTTC.

V gene TRBV19 combines with J gene TRBJ1-6; 9 positions agree with TRBD1. Germline values: CDR1 LNHDA, CDR2 SQIVND (reference sequence). J lost 0 bases, V lost 5 bases, and 11 bases had no gene match. This CDR3 spans 19 amino acids. CDR3 region: CASSPRDREGPSYNSPLHF. The CDR3 nucleotides read TGTGCCAGTAGTCCACGGGACAGGGAAGGCCCCTCCTATAATTCACCCCTCCACTTT.

This clonotype was seen a handful of times. It is likely a read error, because the conserved phenylalanine at the end of the CDR3 is missing. It is unclear where the CDR3 begins or ends on the DNA, so no DNA is shown, and the CDR3 is as TCRdb lists it. The chain combines TRBV7-9 with TRBJ2-1; the table's D call TRBD1 went unverified against the DNA. The CDR3 is 13 residues long, counting both termini. Germline V gene sequence: CDR1 SEHNR, CDR2 FQNEAQ (reference sequence). The CDR3 reads CASSLAGGAPQRI.

This clonotype was seen a handful of times. The CDR3 loop is CASSSGGPNRETQYF. In DNA, the CDR3 is TGTGCCAGCAGCTCGGGGGGCCCGAACAGAGAGACCCAGTACTTC. The V and J genes are TRBV27 and TRBJ2-5, with D perhaps matching TRBD2 (7 bases). This CDR3 comprises 15 residues. Trimming took off 6 bases at V and 4 bases at J, with 18 bases between the two ends. Per germline, CDR1 MNHEY and CDR2 SMNVEV (reference sequence).

The V and J genes are TRBV6-1 and TRBJ1-4; perhaps TRBD1 as D (5 bases). The length of the CDR3 is 14 residues. The germline gives CDR1 MNHNS, CDR2 SASEGT. Trimming took off 11 bases at V and 6 bases at J, with 19 bases between the two ends. The CDR3 bases are TGTGCCGGAAAAAAGCGGGGGATGGATGAAAAACTGTTTTTT. This translates into CAGKKRGMDEKLFF.

This clonotype showed up many times. This chain uses TRBV24-1 with TRBJ2-1; possible D gene TRBD2, 5 bases. Germline CDR1 is KGHDR and CDR2 is SFDVKD. This CDR3 region has 14 residues. Between the trimmed V and J ends, which lost 8 bases and 10 bases, there was a span of 20 bases. CDR3 nucleotide sequence: TGTGCCACCACCCCGGTGGGCAGGCCGGGAGAGCAGTTCTTC. Amino acids: CATTPVGRPGEQFF.

This clonotype was found a few times. J is TRBJ2-7 and V is TRBV9, with 8 bases aligning to TRBD1. CDR1 and CDR2 from the germline V gene are SGDLS and YYNGEE. The ends lost 4 bases at V and 4 bases at J; junction bases unmatched: 10. This CDR3 has 15 amino acids. Here the CDR3 reads CASSFRTGSTYEQYF. Written as DNA, the CDR3 is TGTGCCAGCAGCTTTCGGACAGGGTCCACATACGAGCAGTACTTC. The whole variable domain, remainder taken from reference TRBV9 and TRBJ2-7, is DSGVTQTPKHLITATGQRVTLRCSPRSGDLSVYWYQQSLDQGLQFLIQYYNGEERAKGNILERFSAQQFPDLHSELNLSSLELGDSALYFCASSFRTGSTYEQYFGPGTRLTVT.

The V and J genes are TRBV11-2 and TRBJ1-1; D gene unclear. Germline V gene sequence: CDR1 SGHAT, CDR2 FQNNGV. This CDR3 spans 14 amino acids. V gave up 2 bases and J gave up 2 bases, with 9 bases separating them. The CDR3 spells CASSLPRVNTEAFF. The CDR3 DNA reads as TGTGCCAGCAGCTTACCGAGGGTTAACACTGAAGCTTTCTTT.

This clonotype has a count of ten or more. J is TRBJ2-6 and V is TRBV10-3; D is unclear. The V and J ends lost 10 bases and 2 bases respectively, with 12 bases between them. In germline, CDR1 is ENHRY, CDR2 SYGVKD. This CDR3 comprises 14 residues. CDR3 protein: CATYVGAGANVLTF. CDR3 coding DNA: TGTGCCACCTATGTGGGTGCTGGGGCCAACGTCCTGACTTTC.

The rearrangement links TRBV15 to TRBJ1-2; TRBD1 might be the D (5 bases). With 3 bases removed from V and 4 bases from J, the gap between germline ends came to 12 bases. Per the germline V gene, CDR1 is LNHNV and CDR2 is YYDKDF (reference sequence). There are 14 residues in the CDR3. The CDR3 loop reads CATSRGNRPYGYTF. The CDR3 coding sequence is TGTGCCACCAGCAGGGGTAACAGGCCCTATGGCTACACCTTC.

CDR3 sequence: CAWGPGQGSTDTQYF. The DNA of the CDR3 is TGTGCCTGGGGTCCCGGACAGGGGAGTACAGATACGCAGTATTTT. The chain carries TRBV30 and TRBJ2-3, with 9 bases fitting TRBD1. The CDR3 covers 15 residues. V was clipped by 5 bases and J by 3 bases; unmatched bases: 9. CDR1 and CDR2 (germline): GTSNPN, SVGIG (reference sequence).

Notes on this clonotype: With a much larger clone just one base away, this may be a read error. The chain uses TRBV19 and TRBJ2-3, with D hard to call. CDR1 is LNHDA and CDR2 is SQIVND in the germline V gene (reference sequence). Trimming stripped 2 bases from V and 4 bases from J, with 13 bases between. This CDR3 spans 15 amino acids. The CDR3 bases are TGTGCCAGTAGTATAACCCCCTTACCCGCAGATACGCAGTATTTT. It encodes CASSITPLPADTQYF.

The gene calls are TRBV15 and TRBJ2-2, with 8 nucleotides matching TRBD2. CDR1 LNHNV and CDR2 YYDKDF come from the germline V gene (reference sequence). This CDR3 is built from 17 residues. Trimming at V came to 3 bases and at J to 3 bases, leaving 9 bases not matched to a gene. The CDR3, as DNA: TGTGCCACCAGCAGCCCTCGGGAGGGGAGAGACACCGGGGAGCTGTTTTTT. Its protein is CATSSPREGRDTGELFF.

This clonotype was seen at least ten times. V usage is TRBV28 and J usage is TRBJ1-1, with D maybe TRBD1 (6 bases). The CDR3 spans 11 residues. Germline V CDR1 and CDR2: MDHEN, SYDVKM. The germline V and J ends were trimmed by 9 bases and 11 bases, with 16 bases remaining between them. Here the CDR3 DNA reads TGTGCCAGTGAGTGGGGGCGATATGCTTTCTTT. Translated, it gives CASEWGRYAFF. Complete variable domain (other parts from reference TRBV28 and TRBJ1-1): DVKVTQSSRYLVKRTGEKVFLECVQDMDHENMFWYRQDPGLGLRLIYFSYDVKMKEKGDIPEGYSVSREKKERFSLILESASTNQTSMYLCASEWGRYAFFGQGTRLTVV.